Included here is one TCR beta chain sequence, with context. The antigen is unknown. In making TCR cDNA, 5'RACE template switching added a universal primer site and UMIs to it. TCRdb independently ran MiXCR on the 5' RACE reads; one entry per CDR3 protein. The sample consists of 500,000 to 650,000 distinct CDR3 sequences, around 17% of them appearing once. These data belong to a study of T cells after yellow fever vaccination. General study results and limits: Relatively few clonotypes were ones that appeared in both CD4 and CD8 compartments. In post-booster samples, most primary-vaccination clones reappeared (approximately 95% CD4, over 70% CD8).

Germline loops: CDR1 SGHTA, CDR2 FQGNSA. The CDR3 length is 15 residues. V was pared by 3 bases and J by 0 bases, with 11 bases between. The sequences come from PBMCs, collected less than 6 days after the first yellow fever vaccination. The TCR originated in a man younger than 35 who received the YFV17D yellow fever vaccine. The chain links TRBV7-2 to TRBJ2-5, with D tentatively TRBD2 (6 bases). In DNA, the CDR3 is TGTGCCAGCAGCTTGGCTAGCGCCTACCAAGAGACCCAGTACTTC. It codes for CASSLASAYQETQYF.